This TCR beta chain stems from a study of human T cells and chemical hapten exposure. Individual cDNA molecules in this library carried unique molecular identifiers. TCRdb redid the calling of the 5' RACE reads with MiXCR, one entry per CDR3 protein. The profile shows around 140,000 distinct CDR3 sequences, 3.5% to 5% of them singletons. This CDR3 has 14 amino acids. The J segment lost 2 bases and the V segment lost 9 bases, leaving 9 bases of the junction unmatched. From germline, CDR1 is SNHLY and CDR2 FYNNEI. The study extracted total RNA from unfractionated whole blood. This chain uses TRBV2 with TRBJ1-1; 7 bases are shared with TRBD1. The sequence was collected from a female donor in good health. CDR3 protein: CASVGQRVNTEAFF. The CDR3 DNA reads TGTGCCAGTGTGGGACAGCGGGTAAACACTGAAGCTTTCTTT.